This T cell receptor (beta chain) was documented in a study of monozygotic twins with inflammatory bowel disease. General study findings and limits: Support was lacking for any single strong IBD-associated signal or clonotype. Among twins, concordant and discordant pairs did not differ in repertoire similarity, possibly from limited power.

Template switching incorporated UMIs with a 6-nucleotide sample barcode. Each CDR3 protein gets one entry in TCRdb, which reprocessed the 5' RACE reads and gives no DNA. The repertoire table contains about 380,000 distinct CDR3 sequences. This CDR3 spans 16 amino acids. Germline-derived CDR1 and CDR2 are SGDLS and YYNGEE. Turning to this clonotype: Its specificity is unknown.

The receptor was isolated from a human donor with ulcerative colitis or Crohn's disease, or a healthy co-twin of an affected twin (not recorded which). V gene TRBV9 combines with J gene TRBJ2-7; TCRdb lists TRBD1, though no DNA is available to test this call. Sequencing was done on a sample of blood. CDR3 in amino acids: CASSGPDRGAPYEQYF.